These 2 T cell receptor beta chains were sequenced from one sample in a study of T cells in women clearing cervical HPV infection. Clones were read by immunoSEQ multiplex PCR, and TCRdb kept only the in-frame ones, dropping some. The table counts about 12,000 clones; roughly 10% lies in the top ten. Sequencing was carried out using blood buffy coat. The receptors were gathered from a woman aged 18-69 years with a cervical HPV16 infection that either progressed to CIN3+ or cleared (not recorded which).

With respect to this clone: The sequenced fragment ends 3 residues before the CDR3 boundary, so the rest is inferred from the germline J gene. V usage is TRBV6-2 or TRBV6-3 and J usage is TRBJ2-7; TRBD1 matches 9 bases. V shed 6 bases and J 3 bases; nucleotides not matched to a gene: 15. Germline loops: CDR1 MNHEY, CDR2 SVGEGT. The CDR3 extends over 17 amino acids. The CDR3: CASSPLGTGSPSYEQYF. CDR3 bases read: TGTGCCAGCAGCCCGCTCGGGACAGGGTCCCCCAGCTACGAG.

Concerning this clone itself: The read ends 3 residues early relative to the CDR3; the germline J gene fills the gap. The chain recombines TRBV5-1 with TRBJ1-1, with a possible D match to TRBD1 (5 bases). Per the germline V gene, CDR1 is SGHRS and CDR2 is YFSETQ. The CDR3 sequence is 14 residues long. Trimming removed 2 bases at V and 3 bases at J, with 11 bases between. The CDR3 bases that were read are TGCGCCAGCAGCTTTAGTCAGGGAGACACTGAA. Amino acids: CASSFSQGDTE. The full CDR3 reads CASSFSQGDTEAFF.